The source of this T cell receptor beta chain is a study of blood T cell repertoires in COVID-19. Study information: Samples representing acute and convalescent COVID-19 were sourced from the United States, Italy and Spain. Sample material is recorded as cDNA or gDNA derived from T cells, B-cell-depleted T cells, or PBMCs.

Source study methods: By means of reference gene primer amplification, nucleated cell counts were estimated. Method: immunoSEQ multiplex PCR; TCRdb's copy keeps in-frame clones and lacks some. The V and J calls and the clone size are those of that table, but D and trimming were determined from the DNA. The data hold around 100,000 clones, with approximately 89% observed a single time. V lost 4 bases, J lost 8 bases, and 12 bases lay in between. From germline, CDR1 is MNHEY and CDR2 SMNVEV (reference sequence). This CDR3 has 13 amino acids. Sample: peripheral blood. The chain has TRBV27 and TRBJ2-1, with D uncertain. This TCR was recovered from a woman of 80 years or more in a cohort sampled during active COVID-19. CDR3 protein: CASSWQVGDEQFF. CDR3 DNA: TGTGCCAGCAGTTGGCAAGTAGGAGATGAGCAGTTCTTC.